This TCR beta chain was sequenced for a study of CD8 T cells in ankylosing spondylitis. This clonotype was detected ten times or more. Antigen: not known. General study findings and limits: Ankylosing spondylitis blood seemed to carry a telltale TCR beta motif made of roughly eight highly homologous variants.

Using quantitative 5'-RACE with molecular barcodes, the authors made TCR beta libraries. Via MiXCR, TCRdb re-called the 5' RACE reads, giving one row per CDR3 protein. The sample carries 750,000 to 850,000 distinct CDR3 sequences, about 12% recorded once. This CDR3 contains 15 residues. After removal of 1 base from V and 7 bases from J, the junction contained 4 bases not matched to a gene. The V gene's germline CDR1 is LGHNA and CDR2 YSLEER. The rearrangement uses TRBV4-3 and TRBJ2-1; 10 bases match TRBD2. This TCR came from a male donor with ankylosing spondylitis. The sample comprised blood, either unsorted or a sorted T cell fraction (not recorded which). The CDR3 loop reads CASSQGLAGVNEQFF. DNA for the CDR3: TGCGCCAGCAGCCAAGGGCTAGCGGGAGTGAATGAGCAGTTCTTC.